A selection of T cell receptor beta chains follows, all from one sample in a study of blood T cell repertoires in COVID-19. Libraries were prepared by immunoSEQ multiplex PCR; TCRdb keeps only in-frame clonotypes and omits some of them. The profile shows about 260,000 clones, 80% to 90% of them singletons. The specimen was PBMCs or T cells enriched from blood (not recorded which). Every receptor here comes from a young woman who had recovered from COVID-19. Both conserved end residues are part of each CDR3. A D gene is named only where the DNA matches it firmly. Clone sizes are given selectively: once, few, many, or a class where the clone is expanded.

clone size	V gene	J gene	D gene	CDR3 protein
NA	TRBV29-1	TRBJ1-2	TRBD1	CSVGEGQGVYGYTF
NA	TRBV27	TRBJ2-7	NA	CASTGRGLISYEQYF
NA	TRBV11-3	TRBJ2-2	TRBD2	CASSRSLAGAVGELFF
NA	TRBV2	TRBJ2-1	TRBD2	CASSGAGGTLDEQFF
NA	TRBV28	TRBJ1-5	TRBD1	CASSLWEGQGSNQPQHF
few	TRBV19	TRBJ2-2	TRBD1	CASSVGQGGGTGELFF
NA	TRBV2	TRBJ2-1	NA	CASHPNEQFF
NA	TRBV19	TRBJ1-2	TRBD1	CASRDRTTNYGYTF
NA	TRBV11-2	TRBJ2-7	NA	CASSLDETSFPYEQYF
NA	TRBV19	TRBJ1-6	NA	CASRDPGGGGNSPLHF
NA	TRBV28	TRBJ1-5	NA	CASNSLPQHF
NA	TRBV2	TRBJ2-7	TRBD1	CASSEGDRGSYEQYF
NA	TRBV6-5	TRBJ2-7	TRBD2	CASRTSGGYYEQYF
once	TRBV5-6	TRBJ1-2	NA	CASSLGIYYTF
NA	TRBV12-3/TRBV12-4	TRBJ2-1	NA	CASTSDSREQFF
NA	TRBV3-1/TRBV3-2	TRBJ2-3	NA	CASSQAPGITDTQYF
NA	TRBV4-2	TRBJ2-7	TRBD2	CASSRSTSGAYEQYF
NA	TRBV6-5	TRBJ1-6	NA	CASSYSEARGWTPLHF
NA	TRBV7-9	TRBJ1-1	NA	CASSPYAEAFF
once	TRBV28	TRBJ2-4	NA	CASSFVEYIQYF
NA	TRBV5-1	TRBJ1-2	NA	CASSLGAGDYGYTF
NA	TRBV23-1	TRBJ2-7	TRBD1	CASSTGTGAYEQYF
NA	TRBV6-1	TRBJ2-7	TRBD1	CASSELTGGEGEQYF
NA	TRBV19	TRBJ1-5	NA	CASSIGLAGDQPQHF
once	TRBV10-3	TRBJ1-6	TRBD1	CATSTGSDNSPLHF
NA	TRBV13	TRBJ2-3	NA	CASSSIGTPSTDTQYF
NA	TRBV4-1	TRBJ1-3	NA	CASSQDGSQPGNTIYF
NA	TRBV2	TRBJ1-4	NA	CASSRGVPTNEKLFF
few	TRBV4-1	TRBJ1-2	NA	CASSQNTIANYGYTF
NA	TRBV5-5	TRBJ1-1	NA	CASSLALRFGAFF
once	TRBV3-1/TRBV3-2	TRBJ2-3	TRBD2	CASSQGATSRRTQYF